Presented here are 15 T cell receptor beta chains from one specimen sequenced in a study of T cells in Graves' hyperthyroidism and ophthalmopathy. Regions amplified from RNA transcripts were the TCR beta CDR3 regions. First-round RT-PCR of the TCR CDR3 relied on the HTBI primer set. One entry per CDR3 protein results from TCRdb running MiXCR on the multiplex PCR reads. The top ten clones hold less than 75% of a sample with hundreds of thousands of distinct CDR3 sequences, just under 25% of them seen once. The source material was blood. Source of these receptors: a man aged 50 or older with Graves' hyperthyroidism.

The chain joins TRBV6-1 to TRBJ1-6; D might be TRBD1 (5 bases). The germline gives CDR1 MNHNS, CDR2 SASEGT. The CDR3 is 15 amino acids. Trimming cost V 4 bases and J 9 bases, with 16 bases left between them. The CDR3 protein is CASSVGRRGGSPLHF. The DNA of the CDR3 is TGTGCCAGCAGTGTCGGGCGCCGCGGGGGTTCACCCCTCCACTTT.

The chain joins TRBV28 to TRBJ2-2; D remains ambiguous. The CDR3 is 14 amino acids. CDR1 MDHEN and CDR2 SYDVKM come from the germline V gene. The V and J ends lost 7 bases and 2 bases respectively, with 11 bases between them. The CDR3 sequence: CASKWHSNTGELFF. The CDR3 nucleotides are TGTGCCAGCAAATGGCACAGCAACACCGGGGAGCTGTTTTTT.

This clonotype was detected ten times or more. V gene TRBV13 combines with J gene TRBJ2-3; 11 nucleotides match TRBD2. V lost 5 bases and J lost 4; bases outside the gene matches: 2. The CDR3 is 14 residues long. Germline loops: CDR1 PRHDT, CDR2 FYEKMQ (reference sequence). CDR3 residues: CASSPGLAADTQYF. CDR3 in DNA: TGTGCCAGCAGCCCGGGACTAGCGGCAGATACGCAGTATTTT.

This clonotype has only a few counts. The chain links TRBV18 to TRBJ2-5; D unresolved. The CDR3 extends over 15 amino acids. The V end lost 4 bases, the J end lost 3 bases, and 15 bases lay between the germline ends. The V gene's germline CDR1 is KGHSH and CDR2 LQKENI. CDR3 sequence (DNA): TGTGCCAGCTCACGACGCGCCGTAGTGGAAGAGACCCAGTACTTC. Translation gives CASSRRAVVEETQYF.

This clonotype has a handful of counts. This rearrangement joins TRBV29-1 to TRBJ2-3; D might be TRBD1 or TRBD2, each matching 5 bases. The CDR3 is 13 amino acids. CDR1 and CDR2 from the germline V gene are SQVTM and ANQGSEA. The ends were cut back, 4 bases at V and 0 bases at J, with 8 bases in the middle. CDR3 in DNA: TGCAGCGTTGGAGGGGCGAGCACAGATACGCAGTATTTT. Translating it yields CSVGGASTDTQYF.

This clonotype has a count of ten or more. The V and J genes are TRBV2 and TRBJ2-5; perhaps TRBD2 as D (5 bases). Trimming shortened V by 2 bases and J by 9 bases, and 13 bases separated the two germline ends. The CDR3 spans 13 residues. In germline, CDR1 is SNHLY, CDR2 FYNNEI. The CDR3 loop is CASSETGKVPQYF. For the CDR3, the DNA is TGTGCCAGCAGTGAAACGGGGAAGGTGCCCCAGTACTTC.

This clonotype appeared a few times. An end of the junction does not agree with germline; a read error may underlie this. V usage is TRBV6-1 and J usage is TRBJ2-1; D unclear. CDR1 and CDR2 from the germline V gene are MNHNS and SASEGT. The CDR3 runs to 11 residues. CDR3 protein: CASGEELEQFF. The CDR3 nucleotides are TGTGCCAGCGGTGAGGAGCTTGAGCAGTTCTTC.

The chain joins TRBV15 to TRBJ1-2; D unresolved. The CDR3 runs 12 residues. V gave up 1 base and J gave up 2 bases, with 2 bases separating them. Looked up from germline, CDR1 is LNHNV and CDR2 is YYDKDF (reference sequence). The CDR3 reads CATSRVNYGYTF. CDR3 bases: TGTGCCACCAGCAGAGTAAACTATGGCTACACCTTC.

The V and J genes are TRBV5-1 and TRBJ2-2, with D maybe TRBD2 (6 bases). The germline V and J ends were trimmed by 2 bases and 1 base, with 12 bases remaining between them. CDR1 is SGHRS, CDR2 YFSETQ, per germline. The CDR3 length is 16 residues. The CDR3 region is CASSLYLRGNTGELFF. In DNA form, the CDR3 reads TGCGCCAGCAGCTTATACTTGCGGGGGAACACCGGGGAGCTGTTTTTT.

This clonotype has at least ten counts. The genes are TRBV28 and TRBJ2-7; 7 bases align to TRBD2. Germline V gene data show CDR1 as MDHEN and CDR2 as SYDVKM. Unmatched junction bases numbered 6, after V lost 2 bases and J lost 5 bases. The CDR3 sequence is 14 residues long. DNA of the CDR3: TGTGCCAGCAGTTTAGGCGGGAGACCCCACGAGCAGTACTTC. It codes for CASSLGGRPHEQYF.

This clonotype showed up many times. The chain employs TRBV6-1 and TRBJ2-3, with TRBD2 identical over 7 bases. V shed 5 bases and J 6 bases; nucleotides not matched to a gene: 8. This CDR3 is 14 amino acids long. Germline CDR1 MNHNS, CDR2 SASEGT. CDR3 sequence reads: CASSYQAGVDTQYF. Here the CDR3 DNA reads TGTGCCAGCAGTTACCAGGCGGGAGTGGATACGCAGTATTTT.

The DNA for the CDR3 is TGTGCCACCTCCTCCCGCCTCTCCTACGAGCAGTACTTC. Translated: CATSSRLSYEQYF. The chain links TRBV28 to TRBJ2-7, with D unresolved. Trimming cost V 10 bases and J 0 bases, with 13 bases left between them. Germline values: CDR1 MDHEN, CDR2 SYDVKM. This CDR3 has 13 residues.

This clonotype was recorded a few times. Relative to the germline gene, one junction end is altered; a read error may explain this. The chain joins TRBV27 to TRBJ2-7; no definite D call. The CDR3 contains 15 residues. Germline V gene data show CDR1 as MNHEY and CDR2 as SMNVEV (reference sequence). The CDR3 is CASSSPRNSSYKQYF. CDR3 nucleotides: TGTGCCAGCAGTTCTCCTCGGAATAGCTCCTACAAGCAGTACTTC.

In this sample, this clonotype turned up a few times. V gene TRBV9 combines with J gene TRBJ2-3; 7 nucleotides match TRBD1. The V and J ends lost 7 bases and 6 bases, in that order; junction bases with no gene match: 26. Germline CDR1 SGDLS, CDR2 YYNGEE. This CDR3 is built from 19 residues. The CDR3 loop is CASAEGDSLGDDSRDTQYF. In DNA form, the CDR3 reads TGTGCCAGCGCGGAAGGGGACAGCCTAGGTGATGATTCGAGGGATACGCAGTATTTT. Supplemented by reference TRBV9 and TRBJ2-3, the full variable domain reads DSGVTQTPKHLITATGQRVTLRCSPRSGDLSVYWYQQSLDQGLQFLIQYYNGEERAKGNILERFSAQQFPDLHSELNLSSLELGDSALYFCASAEGDSLGDDSRDTQYFGPGTRLTVL.

This clonotype was recorded many times. The rearrangement joins TRBV7-9 to TRBJ2-7, with a weak D call TRBD1 (6 bases). The CDR3 spans 15 residues. Germline loops: CDR1 SEHNR, CDR2 FQNEAQ (reference sequence). V shed 1 base and J shed 4 bases, with 14 bases lying between them. The CDR3 reads CASSLGAGVPYEQYF. The CDR3 region has the DNA TGTGCCAGCAGCTTAGGGGCAGGGGTTCCTTACGAGCAGTACTTC.